The 8 T cell receptor beta chains given below trace back to one sample, sequenced in a study of T cells in Graves' hyperthyroidism and ophthalmopathy. RNA transcripts yielded amplified TCR beta CDR3 regions. When the TCR CDR3 underwent first-round RT-PCR, the HTBI primer set was used. TCRdb fed the multiplex PCR reads into MiXCR, producing one record per CDR3 protein. Seen here are some 650,000 distinct CDR3 sequences, 16% observed once, and the top ten hold roughly 3%. What was sequenced was blood. The receptors were gathered from a woman aged 40 to 50 with Graves' ophthalmopathy.

This clonotype has just a few counts. The rearrangement links TRBV5-1 to TRBJ2-1; D call uncertain. The germline V gene encodes CDR1 SGHRS and CDR2 YFSETQ. Trimming stripped 5 bases from V and 5 bases from J, with 11 bases between. The CDR3 totals 13 residues. In DNA form, the CDR3 reads TGCGCCAGCAGGGGTAGATTGGACAATGAGCAGTTCTTC. Amino acid sequence: CASRGRLDNEQFF.

This clonotype was seen repeatedly, ten times or more. The chain joins TRBV20-1 to TRBJ2-3; 8 positions match TRBD2. The CDR3 sequence is 15 residues long. J lost 10 bases, V lost 3 bases, and 15 bases had no gene match. Looked up from germline, CDR1 is DFQATT and CDR2 is SNEGSKA (reference sequence). The CDR3 DNA follows: TGCAGTGCTAGCCCGCCCCGAGGACGGGGGGGCGCGCAGTATTTT. Residues: CSASPPRGRGGAQYF.

This clonotype was seen a few times. The J gene is TRBJ2-3, the V gene TRBV3-1; TRBD2 matches 10 bases. The CDR3 is 13 amino acids. Unmatched junction bases numbered 0, after V lost 2 bases and J lost 7 bases. The germline CDR1 and CDR2 sequences are LGHDT and YNNKEL (reference sequence). The CDR3 DNA is TGTGCCAGCAGCCAAACTAGCGGGAATACGCAGTATTTT. It yields the protein CASSQTSGNTQYF.

This clonotype was observed a handful of times. The chain has TRBV28 and TRBJ2-4; 7 bases align to TRBD2. Looked up from germline, CDR1 is MDHEN and CDR2 is SYDVKM. The ends lost 5 bases at V and 7 bases at J; junction bases unmatched: 8. The CDR3 sequence is 14 residues long. The CDR3 bases are TGTGCCAGCAGTCAGGCGTTGGGGGGGAACATTCAGTACTTC. It translates to CASSQALGGNIQYF.

In this sample, this clonotype turned up many times. This chain uses TRBV5-5 with TRBJ1-1; 7 nucleotides agree with TRBD1. Looked up from germline, CDR1 is SGHKS and CDR2 is YYEKEE (reference sequence). V shed 0 bases, J shed 0 bases, and the junction held 5 bases outside the gene matches. CDR3 length: 16 residues. The CDR3 loop reads CASSLAPDRMNTEAFF. Written as DNA, the CDR3 is TGTGCCAGCAGCTTGGCCCCGGACAGGATGAACACTGAAGCTTTCTTT.

The V call is TRBV28, the J call TRBJ2-5; possibly TRBD1 for D (6 bases). The CDR3 is 14 residues long. In germline, CDR1 is MDHEN, CDR2 SYDVKM. The V end lost 4 bases, the J end lost 5 bases, and 14 bases lay between the germline ends. The DNA of the CDR3 is TGTGCCAGCAGTTCGGGACAATCAGGGGAGACCCAGTACTTC. This sequence encodes CASSSGQSGETQYF.

This clonotype has at least ten counts. The J gene is TRBJ1-2, the V gene TRBV7-2; 9 nucleotides match TRBD1. The germline V gene encodes CDR1 SGHTA and CDR2 FQGNSA. The CDR3 has 15 amino acids. J lost 7 bases, V lost 5 bases, and 11 bases had no gene match. The CDR3, as DNA: TGTGCCAGCAGCCCGGAGACAGGGGGAAAAGGTGGCTACACCTTC. This sequence encodes CASSPETGGKGGYTF.

The chain recombines TRBV20-1 with TRBJ2-7; 8 nucleotides agree with TRBD2. V lost 3 bases to trimming and J lost 4 bases; unmatched junction nucleotides: 11. Germline V lookup: CDR1 DFQATT, CDR2 SNEGSKA (reference sequence). The CDR3 covers 15 residues. Written as DNA, the CDR3 is TGCAGTGCTAGCAGGAGGGTAGCGGGAAGGTACGAGCAGTACTTC. It is translated as CSASRRVAGRYEQYF.